This record covers a single T cell receptor (beta chain). This sample was included in a study of blood T cell repertoires in COVID-19. On the study more broadly: The United States, Italy and Spain supplied acute and convalescent COVID-19 samples. T cells, B-cell-depleted T cells, or PBMCs provided the cDNA or gDNA that served as material.

Original methodology: Reference gene primer amplification gave nucleated cell count estimates. Measured with immunoSEQ multiplex PCR; TCRdb has only the in-frame clones, and not every one. That table is the source of V, J and clone size, and D and trimming were worked out from the DNA. The data contain roughly 150,000 clones, 70% to 90% of them singletons. Trimming stripped 2 bases from V and 0 bases from J, with 20 bases between. CDR3 length: 18 residues. The germline gives CDR1 MDHEN, CDR2 SYDVKM. The TCR originated in a woman in her 70s with acute or convalescent COVID-19. The V and J genes are TRBV28 and TRBJ2-7; D unresolved. Sequencing was performed on peripheral blood. CDR3 region: CASSLEATRVPSSYEQYF. CDR3 sequence (DNA): TGTGCCAGCAGTTTAGAGGCGACTCGGGTACCAAGCTCCTACGAGCAGTACTTC.